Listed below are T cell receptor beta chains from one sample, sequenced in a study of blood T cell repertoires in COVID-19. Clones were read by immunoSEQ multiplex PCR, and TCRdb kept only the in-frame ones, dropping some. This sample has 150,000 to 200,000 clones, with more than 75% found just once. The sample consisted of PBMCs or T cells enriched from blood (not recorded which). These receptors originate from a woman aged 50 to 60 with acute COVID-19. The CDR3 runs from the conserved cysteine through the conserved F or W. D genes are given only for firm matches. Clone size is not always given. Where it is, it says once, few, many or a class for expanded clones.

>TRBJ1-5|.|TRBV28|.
TGTGCCAGCAGTTTGTGGGCCAGGTTTCAGCCCCAGCATTTT
CASSLWARFQPQHF
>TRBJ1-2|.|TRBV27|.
TGTGCCAGCAGTCCCTCGGGTTCGCTTAACTATGGCTACACCTTC
CASSPSGSLNYGYTF
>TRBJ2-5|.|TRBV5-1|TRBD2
TGCGCCAGCAGCTTGAGCGGGGCCCACCAAGAGACCCAGTACTTC
CASSLSGAHQETQYF
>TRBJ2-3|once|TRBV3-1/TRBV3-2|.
TGTGCCAGCAGCCATGACACCGGACGGGGAAGCACAGATACGCAGTATTTT
CASSHDTGRGSTDTQYF
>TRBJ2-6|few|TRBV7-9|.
TGTGCCAGCAGCCGGGGGTCCTCTGGGGCCAACGTCCTGACTTTC
CASSRGSSGANVLTF
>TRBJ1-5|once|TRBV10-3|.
TGTGCCATCAGTGAAAACATCGCCAATCAGCCCCAGCATTTT
CAISENIANQPQHF
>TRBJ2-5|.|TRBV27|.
TGTGCCAGCAGTTTATTGCGGCAGCAAGAGACCCAGTACTTC
CASSLLRQQETQYF
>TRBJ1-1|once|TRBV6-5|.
TGTGCCAGCAGCCCCCGCGGGTGGGACACTGAAGCTTTCTTT
CASSPRGWDTEAFF
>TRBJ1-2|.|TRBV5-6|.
TGTGCCAGCAGCCGAAAATTCACAGGGTATGGCTACACCTTC
CASSRKFTGYGYTF
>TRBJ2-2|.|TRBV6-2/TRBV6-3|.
TGTGCCAGCAGTTACCCTTCCAGGGGGGTCACCGGGGAGCTGTTTTTT
CASSYPSRGVTGELFF
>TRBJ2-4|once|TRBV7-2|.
TGTGCCAGCAGCTTAGGGGGGGGCCAAAACATTCAGTACTTC
CASSLGGGQNIQYF
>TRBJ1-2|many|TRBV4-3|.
TGCGCCAGCAGCCAAGGGAGGGGCTACGGCTATGGCTACACCTTC
CASSQGRGYGYGYTF
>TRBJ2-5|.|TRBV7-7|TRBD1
TGTGCCAGCAGCCCAGGGGGCGGTCAAGAGACCCAGTACTTC
CASSPGGGQETQYF
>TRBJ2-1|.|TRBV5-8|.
TGTGCCAGCAGCGGCGGAAGACCCTACAATGAGCAGTTCTTC
CASSGGRPYNEQFF
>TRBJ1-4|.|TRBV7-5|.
TGTGTCAGAAGCTGGAGAGGGACGCGTTTAGGGAGGAGTGAAAAACTGTTTTTT
CVRSWRGTRLGRSEKLFF
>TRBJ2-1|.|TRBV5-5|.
TGTGCCAGCAGCTTGGACCGACAGGTTTACAATGAGCAGTTCTTC
CASSLDRQVYNEQFF
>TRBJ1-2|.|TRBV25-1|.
TGTGCCAGCAGTGAGCCGGGGTATGGCTACACCTTC
CASSEPGYGYTF
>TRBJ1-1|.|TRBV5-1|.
TGCGCCAGCAGCTTCGGGGAGACGGGTGAAGCTTTCTTT
CASSFGETGEAFF
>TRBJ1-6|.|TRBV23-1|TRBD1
TGCGCCAGCGGGACAGCGAGCTCCTATAATTCACCCCTCCACTTT
CASGTASSYNSPLHF
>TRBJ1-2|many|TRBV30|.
TGTGCCTGGAGAAACACCAACTATGGCTACACCTTC
CAWRNTNYGYTF
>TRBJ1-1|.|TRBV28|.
TGTGCCAGCAGGGGACACAATGGGGGCACTGAAGCTTTCTTT
CASRGHNGGTEAFF
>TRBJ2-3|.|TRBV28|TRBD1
TGTGCCAGCAGTTTACCCCGGACAGGGAGAGGCACAGATACGCAGTATTTT
CASSLPRTGRGTDTQYF
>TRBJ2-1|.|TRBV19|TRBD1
TGTGCCAGTAGTATTCCAACCGGGACAGGGTTTTTCAATGAGCAGTTCTTC
CASSIPTGTGFFNEQFF
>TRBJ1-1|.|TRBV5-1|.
TGCGCCAGCAGCTTGCGTGCCCTAAACACTGAAGCTTTCTTT
CASSLRALNTEAFF
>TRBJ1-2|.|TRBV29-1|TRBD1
TGCAGCGCTCCGGGACAGTTCGACGCGGGGTATGGCTACACCTTC
CSAPGQFDAGYGYTF
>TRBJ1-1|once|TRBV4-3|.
TGCGCCAGCAGCCAAGAGGACGGCGGGGCCAATGAAGCTTTCTTT
CASSQEDGGANEAFF
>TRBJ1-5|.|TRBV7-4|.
TGTGCCAGCAGCCAGCGGGATCCGCATAGCAATCAGCCCCAGCATTTT
CASSQRDPHSNQPQHF
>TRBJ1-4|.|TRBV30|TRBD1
TGTGCCTGGAGCCAGCTAAAACAGGGGGCAGGGGAAAAACTGTTTTTT
CAWSQLKQGAGEKLFF
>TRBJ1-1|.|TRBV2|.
TGTGCCAGCAAACAGGGGAACACTGAAGCTTTCTTT
CASKQGNTEAFF
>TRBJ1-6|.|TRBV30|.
TGTGCCTGGAAGGCAGGGCTCGACCTGAATAATTCACCCCTCCACTTT
CAWKAGLDLNNSPLHF
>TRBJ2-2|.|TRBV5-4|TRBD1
TGTGCCAGCAGCTTGGGACAGGGGGCGTCCGGGGAGCTGTTTTTT
CASSLGQGASGELFF
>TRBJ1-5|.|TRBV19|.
TGTGCCAGTAGTGTGGATCAGGGTGTTGGCAATCAGCCCCAGCATTTT
CASSVDQGVGNQPQHF
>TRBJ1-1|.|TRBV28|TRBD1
TGTGCCAGCAGTTCCGCAGGGGGCGTGGGCACTGAAGCTTTCTTT
CASSSAGGVGTEAFF
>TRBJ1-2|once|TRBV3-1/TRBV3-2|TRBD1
TGTGCCAGCAGCCTCCGACAAGAAGGGGGCGGCTACACCTTC
CASSLRQEGGGYTF
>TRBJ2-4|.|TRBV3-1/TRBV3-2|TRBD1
TGTGCCAGCAGCCAAGAATCGATGGACAGGAAAAACATTCAGTACTTC
CASSQESMDRKNIQYF
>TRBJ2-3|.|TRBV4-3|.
TGCGCCAGCAGCAATGAGGGGGGGACGCAGTATTTT
CASSNEGGTQYF
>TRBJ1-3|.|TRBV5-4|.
TGTGCCAGCAGCCTACAGGGCTACTCTGGAAACACCATATATTTT
CASSLQGYSGNTIYF
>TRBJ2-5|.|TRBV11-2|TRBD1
TGTGCCAGCAGCACCCGGACAGGAAAGGAGACCCAGTACTTC
CASSTRTGKETQYF
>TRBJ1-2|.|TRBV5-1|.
TGCGCCAGCAGCTTTGAGGGGGTCAGGGATGGCTACACCTTC
CASSFEGVRDGYTF
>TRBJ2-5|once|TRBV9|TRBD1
TGTGCCAGCAGCACCCGGGACAGCCCCTTGGTCCAAGAGACCCAGTACTTC
CASSTRDSPLVQETQYF
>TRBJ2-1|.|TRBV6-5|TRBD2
TGTGCCAGCAGTTACTCGAGTGGGGGGGCCTACAATGAGCAGTTCTTC
CASSYSSGGAYNEQFF
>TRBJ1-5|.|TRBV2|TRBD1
TGTGCCAGCACCAGGGACAGAGGCACGGAGCCCCAGCATTTT
CASTRDRGTEPQHF
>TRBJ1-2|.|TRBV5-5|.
TGTGCCAGCAGCCTAGGGGAGGGCTATGGCTACACCTTC
CASSLGEGYGYTF
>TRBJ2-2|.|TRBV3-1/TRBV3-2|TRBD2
TGTGCCAGCAGCCAAGATTTGGGACTAGCGGGGTCCGGGGAGCTGTTTTTT
CASSQDLGLAGSGELFF
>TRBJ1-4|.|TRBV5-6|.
TGTGCCAGCAGCTTCGGGGGGTCCGAAAAACTGTTTTTT
CASSFGGSEKLFF
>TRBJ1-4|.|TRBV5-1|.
TGCGCCAGCAGCTTGAGCAGGGCCCTTAATGAAAAACTGTTTTTT
CASSLSRALNEKLFF
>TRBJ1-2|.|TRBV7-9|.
TGTGCCAGCAGCCAAGACGGGTGGAGGGGAGGCTATGGCTACACCTTC
CASSQDGWRGGYGYTF
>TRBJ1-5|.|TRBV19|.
TGTGCCAGTAGTATAGGTAACAGGGCAGGGAATCAGCCCCAGCATTTT
CASSIGNRAGNQPQHF
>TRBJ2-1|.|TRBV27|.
TGTGCCAGCAGTAGTGGACTTGAGCAGTTCTTC
CASSSGLEQFF
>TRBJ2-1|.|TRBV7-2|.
TGTGCCAGCAGCTCAGCTGGACTCCCCCCCAATGAGCAGTTCTTC
CASSSAGLPPNEQFF
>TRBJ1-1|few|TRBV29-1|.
TGCAGCGCTAGAGAGAACACTGAAGCTTTCTTT
CSARENTEAFF
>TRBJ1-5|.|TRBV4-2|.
TGTGCCAGCAGCCAAGATTGGGAGAATCAGCCCCAGCATTTT
CASSQDWENQPQHF
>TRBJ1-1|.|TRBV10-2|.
TGCGCCAGCAGTGATGTTGTCTGGGGGGAAGCTGAAGCTTTCTTT
CASSDVVWGEAEAFF
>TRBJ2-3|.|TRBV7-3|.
TGTGCCAGCAGCTTGGGAGAATACACAGATACGCAGTATTTT
CASSLGEYTDTQYF
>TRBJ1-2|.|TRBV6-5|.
TGTGCCAGCAGTTACTCGAGGGTCCATGGCTACACCTTC
CASSYSRVHGYTF
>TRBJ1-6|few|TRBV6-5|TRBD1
TGTGCCAGCAGGGCCAGGGGGCCAAATTCACCCCTCCACTTT
CASRARGPNSPLHF
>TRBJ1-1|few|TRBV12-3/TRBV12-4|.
TGTGCCAGCAGTTGGCACACTGAAGCTTTCTTT
CASSWHTEAFF
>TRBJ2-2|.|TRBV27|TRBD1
TGTGCCAGCAGCCCGGGACAGGGCCCCACCGGGGAGCTGTTTTTT
CASSPGQGPTGELFF
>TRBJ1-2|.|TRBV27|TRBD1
TGTGCCAGCAGTTCCAAGGACAGGCAGAACTCGAGGAACTATGGCTACACCTTC
CASSSKDRQNSRNYGYTF